These 14 T cell receptor beta chains came from one sample sequenced in a study of T cell repertoires and HLA-DP antigens. Sequencing used immunoSEQ multiplex PCR; TCRdb keeps in-frame clones, though not all of them. The sample records over 100,000 clones, nearly 95% being singletons. For these TCRs, the target antigens are not known. Sample: CD4+ T cells from PBMCs. These receptors were taken from a woman under 30 in good health and CMV-seronegative.

V usage is TRBV25-1 and J usage is TRBJ2-3; D uncertain. Trimming removed 4 bases at V and 0 bases at J, with 5 bases between. The CDR3 totals 13 residues. Germline CDR1 is MGHDK and CDR2 is SYGVNS. The CDR3 protein is CASSGVSTDTQYF. In DNA, the CDR3 is TGTGCCAGCAGTGGGGTTAGCACAGATACGCAGTATTTT.

The chain uses TRBV5-6 and TRBJ1-1; no clear D gene. The ends were cut back, 4 bases at V and 4 bases at J, with 20 bases in the middle. From germline, CDR1 is SGHDT and CDR2 YYEEEE. This CDR3 spans 16 amino acids. The CDR3 reads CASSPRSIRMGTEAFF. In DNA form, the CDR3 reads TGTGCCAGCAGCCCGAGGAGTATTCGAATGGGCACTGAAGCTTTCTTT.

This clone was seen just once. V usage is TRBV4-1 and J usage is TRBJ1-5; no definite D call. With 4 bases removed from V and 5 bases from J, the gap between germline ends came to 9 bases. CDR1 and CDR2 (germline): MGHRA, YSYEKL. The CDR3 length is 13 residues. In DNA, the CDR3 is TGCGCCAGCAGCCCATTGATGTATCAGCCCCAGCATTTT. Translating it yields CASSPLMYQPQHF.

This clone has just a few counts. This rearrangement joins TRBV19 to TRBJ1-5; 7 bases fit TRBD1. V lost 6 bases to trimming and J lost 7 bases; unmatched junction nucleotides: 15. Germline CDR1 LNHDA, CDR2 SQIVND (reference sequence). The CDR3 loop spans 16 amino acids. The CDR3 nucleotides read TGTGCCAGTAGGTCATCCGTGACAGGGTCTGTCCAGCCCCAGCATTTT. Its translation: CASRSSVTGSVQPQHF. Variable domain in full (rest from reference TRBV19 and TRBJ1-5): DGGITQSPKYLFRKEGQNVTLSCEQNLNHDAMYWYRQDPGQGLRLIYYSQIVNDFQKGDIAEGYSVSREKKESFPLTVTSAQKNPTAFYLCASRSSVTGSVQPQHFGDGTRLSIL.

The chain links TRBV6-6 to TRBJ2-7, with TRBD1 matching 10 bases. CDR1 MNHNY and CDR2 SVGAGI come from the germline V gene (reference sequence). This CDR3 is 15 amino acids long. Losses at the gene ends were 5 bases for V and 1 base for J; bases not matched to a gene: 5. The CDR3 protein is CASSTGTGASYEQYF. The CDR3 nucleotides are TGTGCCAGCAGTACCGGGACAGGGGCTTCCTACGAGCAGTACTTC.

The CDR3 loop is CASTQRDPRQGLRADTQYF. CDR3 sequence (DNA): TGTGCCAGCACCCAAAGGGACCCCCGACAGGGACTTCGAGCAGATACGCAGTATTTT. The chain carries TRBV2 and TRBJ2-3; D is perhaps TRBD1 (7 bases). Trimming left V 7 bases short and J 4 bases short, with 30 bases between. CDR3 size: 19 residues. The V gene's germline CDR1 is SNHLY and CDR2 FYNNEI. Supplemented by reference TRBV2 and TRBJ2-3, the full variable domain reads EPEVTQTPSHQVTQMGQEVILRCVPISNHLYFYWYRQILGQKVEFLVSFYNNEISEKSEIFDDQFSVERPDGSNFTLKIRSTKLEDSAMYFCASTQRDPRQGLRADTQYFGPGTRLTVL.

This sequence joins TRBV29-1 and TRBJ2-4, with TRBD2 identical over 11 bases. This CDR3 has 14 residues. Losses at the gene ends were 2 bases for V and 6 bases for J; bases not matched to a gene: 3. The V gene's germline CDR1 is SQVTM and CDR2 ANQGSEA. In nucleotides, the CDR3 is TGCAGCGTTGAATTCGGGACTAGCGGAAACATTCAGTACTTC. This encodes CSVEFGTSGNIQYF.

CDR3 DNA: TGTGCTAGTGGTTTGGGGAGATTCCGGACTAATGAAAAACTGTTTTTT. The encoded protein is CASGLGRFRTNEKLFF. The chain uses TRBV12-5 and TRBJ1-4; D not resolved. CDR3 length: 16 amino acids. In germline, CDR1 is LGHNT, CDR2 FRNRAP. The germline V and J ends were trimmed by 1 base and 2 bases, with 11 bases remaining between them.

V usage is TRBV7-9 and J usage is TRBJ2-5, with TRBD1 matching 7 bases. Germline V gene data show CDR1 as SEHNR and CDR2 as FQNEAQ (reference sequence). The CDR3 length is 15 residues. V shed 4 bases, J shed 5 bases, and the junction held 10 bases outside the gene matches. This CDR3 is CASSSPRQGVETQYF. For the CDR3, the DNA is TGTGCCAGCAGCTCCCCCCGACAGGGTGTGGAGACCCAGTACTTC. The full variable domain, with the rest looked up from reference TRBV7-9 and TRBJ2-5, is DTGVSQNPRHKITKRGQNVTFRCDPISEHNRLYWYRQTLGQGPEFLTYFQNEAQLEKSRLLSDRFSAERPKGSFSTLEIQRTEQGDSAMYLCASSSPRQGVETQYFGPGTRLLVL.

The chain joins TRBV2 to TRBJ1-2; 9 bases are a match to TRBD1. The CDR3 runs 16 residues. The V gene's germline CDR1 is SNHLY and CDR2 FYNNEI. V was pared by 7 bases and J by 3 bases, with 12 bases of the junction left unmatched. The CDR3 nucleotides are TGTGCCAGCACCCTAGAACTGGGACAGGGTCACTATGGCTACACCTTC. This gives the protein CASTLELGQGHYGYTF.

V and J are TRBV5-1 and TRBJ1-2, with D hard to call. Germline V gene lookup returns CDR1 SGHRS and CDR2 YFSETQ. The V end was cut by 0 bases, the J end by 0 bases, with 15 bases between. The CDR3 is made up of 17 amino acids. In DNA form, the CDR3 reads TGCGCCAGCAGCTTGGTTGCGGGAGCCACCACTAACTATGGCTACACCTTC. This sequence encodes CASSLVAGATTNYGYTF.

This clone appeared once. The chain links TRBV28 to TRBJ1-2; D is undetermined. Germline CDR1 MDHEN, CDR2 SYDVKM. Trimming cost V 3 bases and J 7 bases, with 9 bases left between them. The CDR3 totals 12 residues. The CDR3 loop is CASSFRGIGYTF. DNA of the CDR3: TGTGCCAGCAGTTTTCGAGGGATTGGCTACACCTTC.

The chain links TRBV25-1 to TRBJ2-5, with D maybe TRBD1 (6 bases). The V gene's germline CDR1 is MGHDK and CDR2 SYGVNS. The CDR3 sequence is 13 residues long. V lost 8 bases, J lost 1 base, and 11 bases lay in between. The CDR3 protein is CASSRGFQETQYF. CDR3 nucleotide sequence: TGTGCCAGCTCCAGGGGATTCCAAGAGACCCAGTACTTC.

This chain links TRBV5-3 with TRBJ1-5; 8 nucleotides match TRBD1. TRBV5-3 is given ORF status, its function remaining uncertain. The CDR3 contains 16 residues. J was trimmed by 4 bases and V by 3 bases; bases with no gene match: 9. CDR3 sequence reads: CARSYPDRAPNQPQHF. CDR3 nucleotide sequence: TGTGCCAGAAGCTACCCGGACAGGGCGCCAAATCAGCCCCAGCATTTT.